This TCR beta chain was recovered during a study of blood T cells in healthy people across ages. Sample-barcoded 5' priming and a J-beta primer mix drove a second PCR of roughly 6 to 12 cycles. MiXCR, applied by TCRdb to the 5' RACE reads, yields one record per CDR3 protein. The sample lists 1,500,000 or so distinct CDR3 sequences; less than 45% were seen once. The study, taken as a whole, reports: In long-lived donors, naive CD4+ cell counts and diversity exceeded those of aged donors.

Donors each provided approximately 9.6 milliliters of peripheral blood. Per-sample yields of isolated PBMCs were at least 6.5 million. The V gene's germline CDR1 is MGHDK and CDR2 SYGVNS. CDR3 length: 15 residues. This clonotype has only one observation. Its antigen is still unknown. At one of its ends the junction is not consistent with the germline gene, which may arise from a read error. Sequencing used blood. The sequence was collected from a woman younger than 35 in good health. The chain couples TRBV25-1 to TRBJ2-1, with 7 nucleotides matching TRBD1. The CDR3 region has the DNA TGTGCCGGCAGTGAAGGGGGCAGCTCCTACAATGAGCAGTTCTTC. Encoded protein: CAGSEGGSSYNEQFF.